This paragraph covers one T cell receptor (beta chain) sequence. This sample is part of a study of blood T cell repertoires in COVID-19. Profiled with immunoSEQ multiplex PCR; TCRdb holds only in-frame clones, not every one. The sample contains about 140,000 clones, more than 75% of which appear only once. Sequencing input: PBMCs or T cells enriched from blood (not recorded which). The TCR comes from a man in his 60s who had recovered from COVID-19.

The CDR3 reads CASSPSGVGEQFF. CDR3 coding DNA: TGTGCCAGCAGTCCATCAGGGGTGGGTGAGCAGTTCTTC. This chain links TRBV27 with TRBJ2-1, with a tentative D call TRBD1 (6 bases). Per germline, CDR1 MNHEY and CDR2 SMNVEV (reference sequence). V was trimmed by 5 bases and J by 9 bases, leaving 14 bases between them. This CDR3 is 13 amino acids long.